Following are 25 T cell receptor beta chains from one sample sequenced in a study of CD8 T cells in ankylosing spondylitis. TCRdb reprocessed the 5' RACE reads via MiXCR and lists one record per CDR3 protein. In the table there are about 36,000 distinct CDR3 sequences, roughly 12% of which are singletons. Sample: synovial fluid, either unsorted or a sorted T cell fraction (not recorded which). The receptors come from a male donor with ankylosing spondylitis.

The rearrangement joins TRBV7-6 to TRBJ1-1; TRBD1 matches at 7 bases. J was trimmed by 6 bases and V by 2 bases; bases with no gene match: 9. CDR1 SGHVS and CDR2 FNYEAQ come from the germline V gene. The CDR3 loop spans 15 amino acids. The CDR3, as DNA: TGTGCCAGCAGCTTATCTAGGACAGGAGGGGCTGAAGCTTTCTTT. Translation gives CASSLSRTGGAEAFF.

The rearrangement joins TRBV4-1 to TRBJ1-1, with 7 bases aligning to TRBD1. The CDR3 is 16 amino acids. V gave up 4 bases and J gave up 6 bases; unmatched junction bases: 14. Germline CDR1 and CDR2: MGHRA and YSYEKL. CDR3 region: CASSRGHGTERAEAFF. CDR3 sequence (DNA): TGCGCCAGCAGCCGCGGGCATGGGACAGAGAGGGCTGAAGCTTTCTTT.

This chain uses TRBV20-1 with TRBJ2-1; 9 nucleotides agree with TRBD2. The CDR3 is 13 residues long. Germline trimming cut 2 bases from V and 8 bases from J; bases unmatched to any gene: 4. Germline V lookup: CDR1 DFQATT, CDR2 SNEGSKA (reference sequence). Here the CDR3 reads CSARIAGVHEQFF. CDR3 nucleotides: TGCAGTGCTAGAATAGCGGGAGTACATGAGCAGTTCTTC.

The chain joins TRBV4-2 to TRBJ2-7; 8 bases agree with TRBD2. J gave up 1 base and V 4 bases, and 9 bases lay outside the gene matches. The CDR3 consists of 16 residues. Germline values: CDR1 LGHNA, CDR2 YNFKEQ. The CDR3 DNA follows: TGTGCCAGCAGCCCGAGCGGGAGTCAACCTTCCTACGAGCAGTACTTC. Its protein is CASSPSGSQPSYEQYF.

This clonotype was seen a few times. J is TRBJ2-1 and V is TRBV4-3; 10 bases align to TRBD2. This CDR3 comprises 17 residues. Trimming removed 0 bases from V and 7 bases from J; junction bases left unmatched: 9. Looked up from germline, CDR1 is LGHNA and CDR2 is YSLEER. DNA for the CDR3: TGCGCCAGCAGCCAAGATCGCCTAGCGGGAGTGGGAAATGAGCAGTTCTTC. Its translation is CASSQDRLAGVGNEQFF.

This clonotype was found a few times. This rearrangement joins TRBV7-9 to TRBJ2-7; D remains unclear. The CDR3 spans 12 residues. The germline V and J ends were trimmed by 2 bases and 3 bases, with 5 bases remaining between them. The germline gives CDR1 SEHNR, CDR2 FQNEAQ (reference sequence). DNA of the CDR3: TGTGCCAGCAGCTTATCGCGCTACGAGCAGTACTTC. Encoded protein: CASSLSRYEQYF.

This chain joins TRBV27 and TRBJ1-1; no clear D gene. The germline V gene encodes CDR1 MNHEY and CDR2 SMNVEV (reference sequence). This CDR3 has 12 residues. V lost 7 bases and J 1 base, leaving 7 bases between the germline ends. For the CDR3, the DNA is TGTGCCAGCATGTCAGGGAACACTGAAGCTTTCTTT. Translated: CASMSGNTEAFF.

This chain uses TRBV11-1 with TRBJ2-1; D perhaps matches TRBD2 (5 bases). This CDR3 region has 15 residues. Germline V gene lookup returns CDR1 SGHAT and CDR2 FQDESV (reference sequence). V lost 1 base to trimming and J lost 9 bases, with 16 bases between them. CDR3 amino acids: CASSLEGEGAPEQFF. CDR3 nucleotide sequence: TGTGCCAGCAGCTTAGAAGGCGAGGGAGCGCCTGAGCAGTTCTTC. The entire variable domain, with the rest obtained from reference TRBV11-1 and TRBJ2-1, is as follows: EAEVAQSPRYKITEKSQAVAFWCDPISGHATLYWYRQILGQGPELLVQFQDESVVDDSQLPKDRFSAERLKGVDSTLKIQPAELGDSAMYLCASSLEGEGAPEQFFGPGTRLTVL.

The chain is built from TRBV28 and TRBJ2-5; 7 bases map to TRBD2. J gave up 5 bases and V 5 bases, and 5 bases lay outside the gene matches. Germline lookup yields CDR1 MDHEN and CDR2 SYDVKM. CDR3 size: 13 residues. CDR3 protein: CASSTAGDETQYF. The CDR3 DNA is TGTGCCAGCAGTACGGCGGGAGACGAGACCCAGTACTTC.

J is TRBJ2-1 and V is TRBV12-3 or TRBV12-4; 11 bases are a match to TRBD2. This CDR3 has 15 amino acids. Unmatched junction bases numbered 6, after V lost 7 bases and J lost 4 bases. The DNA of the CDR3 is TGTGCCAGCAACGGGGGGACTAGCGGTTACAATGAGCAGTTCTTC. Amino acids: CASNGGTSGYNEQFF.

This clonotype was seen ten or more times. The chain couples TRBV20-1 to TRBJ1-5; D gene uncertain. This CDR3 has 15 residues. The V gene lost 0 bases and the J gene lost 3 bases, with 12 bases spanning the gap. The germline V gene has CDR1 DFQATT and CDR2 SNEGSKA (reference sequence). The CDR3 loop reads CSARDPRRFNQPQHF. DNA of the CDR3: TGCAGTGCTAGAGATCCGCGACGGTTCAATCAGCCCCAGCATTTT.

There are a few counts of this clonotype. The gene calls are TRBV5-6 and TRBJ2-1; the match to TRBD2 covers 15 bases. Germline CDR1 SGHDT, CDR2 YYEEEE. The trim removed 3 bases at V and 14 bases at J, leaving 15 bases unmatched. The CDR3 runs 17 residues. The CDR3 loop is CASSWEPGLAGGHGEFF. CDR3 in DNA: TGTGCCAGCAGCTGGGAACCGGGACTAGCGGGGGGCCATGGGGAGTTCTTC.

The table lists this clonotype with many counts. The CDR3 region has the DNA TGCGCCAGCAGCTCTAAGGGACTTCGGGGCACCGGGGAGCTGTTTTTT. Protein sequence: CASSSKGLRGTGELFF. This chain connects TRBV5-1 to TRBJ2-2, with D tentatively TRBD2 (6 bases). The CDR3 spans 16 residues. CDR1 is SGHRS and CDR2 is YFSETQ in the germline V gene. Trimming took off 3 bases at V and 4 bases at J, with 16 bases between the two ends. Variable domain in full (rest from reference TRBV5-1 and TRBJ2-2): KAGVTQTPRYLIKTRGQQVTLSCSPISGHRSVSWYQQTPGQGLQFLFEYFSETQRNKGNFPGRFSGRQFSNSRSEMNVSTLELGDSALYLCASSSKGLRGTGELFFGEGSRLTVL.

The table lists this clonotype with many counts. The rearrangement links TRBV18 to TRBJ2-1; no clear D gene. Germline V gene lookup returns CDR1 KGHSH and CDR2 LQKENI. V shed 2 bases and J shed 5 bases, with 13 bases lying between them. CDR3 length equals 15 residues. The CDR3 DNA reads TGTGCCAGCTCACCAAAGCTTGGCGCTGACAATGAGCAGTTCTTC. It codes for CASSPKLGADNEQFF.

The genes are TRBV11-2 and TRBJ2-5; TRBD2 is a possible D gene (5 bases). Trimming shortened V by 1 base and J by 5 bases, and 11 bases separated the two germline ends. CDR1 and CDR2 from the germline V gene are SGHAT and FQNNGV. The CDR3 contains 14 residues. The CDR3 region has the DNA TGTGCCAGCAGCTTAGGAGGGTTGTGGGAGACCCAGTACTTC. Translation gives CASSLGGLWETQYF.

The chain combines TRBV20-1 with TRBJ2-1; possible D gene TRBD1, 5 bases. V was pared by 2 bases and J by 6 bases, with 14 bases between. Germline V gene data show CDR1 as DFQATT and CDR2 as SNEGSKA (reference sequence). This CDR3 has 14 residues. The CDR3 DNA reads TGCAGTGCTAGATCAGGGCGGCTGGGCAATGAGCAGTTCTTC. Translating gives CSARSGRLGNEQFF.

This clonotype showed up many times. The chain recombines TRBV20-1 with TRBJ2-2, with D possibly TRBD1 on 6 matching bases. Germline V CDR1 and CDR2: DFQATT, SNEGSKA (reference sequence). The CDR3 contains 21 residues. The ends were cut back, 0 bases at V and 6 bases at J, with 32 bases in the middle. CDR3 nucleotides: TGCAGTGCTAGAGACCGCCGGCTTCTAACTACAGGGAGATTTAGGTCCGGGGAGCTGTTTTTT. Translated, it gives CSARDRRLLTTGRFRSGELFF.

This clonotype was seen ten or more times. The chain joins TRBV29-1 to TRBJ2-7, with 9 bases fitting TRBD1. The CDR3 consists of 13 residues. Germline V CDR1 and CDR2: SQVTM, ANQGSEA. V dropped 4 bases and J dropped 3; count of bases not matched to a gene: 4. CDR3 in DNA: TGCAGCGTTGGGACAGGGGAGGGCTACGAGCAGTACTTC. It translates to CSVGTGEGYEQYF.

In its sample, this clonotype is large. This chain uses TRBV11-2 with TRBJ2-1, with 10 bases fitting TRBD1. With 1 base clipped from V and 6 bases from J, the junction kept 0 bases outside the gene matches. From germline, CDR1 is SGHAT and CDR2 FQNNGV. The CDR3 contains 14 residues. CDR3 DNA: TGTGCCAGCAGCTTAGGGACAGGGGGCAATGAGCAGTTCTTC. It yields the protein CASSLGTGGNEQFF. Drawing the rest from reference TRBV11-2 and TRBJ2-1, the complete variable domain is EAGVAQSPRYKIIEKRQSVAFWCNPISGHATLYWYQQILGQGPKLLIQFQNNGVVDDSQLPKDRFSAERLKGVDSTLKIQPAKLEDSAVYLCASSLGTGGNEQFFGPGTRLTVL.

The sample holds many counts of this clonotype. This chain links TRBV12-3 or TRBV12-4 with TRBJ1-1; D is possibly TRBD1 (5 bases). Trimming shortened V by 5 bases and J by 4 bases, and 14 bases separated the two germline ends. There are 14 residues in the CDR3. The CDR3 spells CASSISRVGTEAFF. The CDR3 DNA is TGTGCCAGCAGTATCTCCAGGGTGGGCACTGAAGCTTTCTTT.

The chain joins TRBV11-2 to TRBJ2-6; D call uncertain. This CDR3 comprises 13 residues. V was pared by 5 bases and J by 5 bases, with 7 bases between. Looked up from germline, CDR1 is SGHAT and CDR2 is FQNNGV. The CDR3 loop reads CASSPRRANVLTF. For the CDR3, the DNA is TGTGCCAGCAGCCCCCGGAGGGCCAACGTCCTGACTTTC.

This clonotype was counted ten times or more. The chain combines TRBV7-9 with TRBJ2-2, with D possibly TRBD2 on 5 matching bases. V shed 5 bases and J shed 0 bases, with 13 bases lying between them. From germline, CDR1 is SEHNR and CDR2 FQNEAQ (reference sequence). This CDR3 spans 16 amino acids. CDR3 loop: CASSTIAPSNTGELFF. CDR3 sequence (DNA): TGTGCCAGCAGCACGATAGCGCCTTCGAACACCGGGGAGCTGTTTTTT.

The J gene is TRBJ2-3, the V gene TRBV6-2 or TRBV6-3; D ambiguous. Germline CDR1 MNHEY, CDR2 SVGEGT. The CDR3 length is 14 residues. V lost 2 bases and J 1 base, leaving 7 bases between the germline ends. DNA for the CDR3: TGTGCCAGCAGTTACATAGGCGGCACAGATACGCAGTATTTT. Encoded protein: CASSYIGGTDTQYF.

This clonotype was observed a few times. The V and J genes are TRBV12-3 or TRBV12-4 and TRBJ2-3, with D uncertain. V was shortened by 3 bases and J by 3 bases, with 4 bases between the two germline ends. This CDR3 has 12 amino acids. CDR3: CASSFRTDTQYF. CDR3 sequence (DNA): TGTGCCAGCAGTTTCAGGACAGATACGCAGTATTTT.

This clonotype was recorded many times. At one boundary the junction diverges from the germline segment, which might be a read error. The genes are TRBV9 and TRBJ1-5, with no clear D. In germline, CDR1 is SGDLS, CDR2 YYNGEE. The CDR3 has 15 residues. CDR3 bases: TGTGCCAGCAGCGTAGGATCTTCTAGCAGTCAGCCCCAGCATTTT. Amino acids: CASSVGSSSSQPQHF.